This section outlines one T cell receptor beta chain sequence together with its context. Its antigen is unidentified. The data were obtained in a study of cytomegalovirus exposure and HLA in healthy donors. Study conclusions and caveats: Presence/absence analysis assumed near-uniform sequencing depth across donors. A later analysis showed HLA-associated TCR beta chains outstripping equally common others in clonal expansion.

It was with 60 Vbeta and 13 Jbeta primers that the PCR ran. Libraries were prepared by immunoSEQ multiplex PCR; TCRdb keeps only in-frame clonotypes and omits some of them. The data hold over 150,000 clones, with approximately 85% observed a single time. Sampled while nominally healthy, donors likely had unrecorded immune exposures. The V segment lost 6 bases and the J segment 8 bases; nucleotides outside the gene matches: 5. CDR1 and CDR2 (germline): SNHLY, FYNNEI. This CDR3 spans 14 amino acids. The V gene is TRBV2, the J gene TRBJ1-6; 9 bases agree with TRBD1. This clonotype originated in a man between 45 and 60 years old in good health and CMV-seropositive. Sequencing used PBMCs. This CDR3 reads CASSSDRGYSPLHF. The CDR3 bases are TGTGCCAGCAGCTCAGACAGGGGGTATTCACCCCTCCACTTT. Looking up the rest from reference TRBV2 and TRBJ1-6 gives the full variable domain: EPEVTQTPSHQVTQMGQEVILRCVPISNHLYFYWYRQILGQKVEFLVSFYNNEISEKSEIFDDQFSVERPDGSNFTLKIRSTKLEDSAMYFCASSSDRGYSPLHFGNGTRLTVT.